Detailed here is one TCR beta chain. V trimming: 4 bases; J trimming: 4 bases; junction bases outside the gene matches: 6. The CDR3 is made up of 14 amino acids. The germline CDR1 and CDR2 sequences are SGDLS and YYNGEE. This specimen belongs to a study of cytomegalovirus exposure and HLA in healthy donors. Use of 60 Vbeta and 13 Jbeta primers characterized the PCR. Profiled with immunoSEQ multiplex PCR; TCRdb holds only in-frame clones, not every one. Found here are approximately 110,000 clones, roughly 71% of them singletons; the top ten hold around 9.9%. This sequence joins TRBV9 and TRBJ2-5; 8 bases line up with TRBD1. Material for sequencing was PBMCs. The sequence derives from a middle-aged man in good health and CMV-seropositive. Here the CDR3 DNA reads TGTGCCAGCAGCCTAAGGACAGGGTTAGAGACCCAGTACTTC. It encodes CASSLRTGLETQYF.